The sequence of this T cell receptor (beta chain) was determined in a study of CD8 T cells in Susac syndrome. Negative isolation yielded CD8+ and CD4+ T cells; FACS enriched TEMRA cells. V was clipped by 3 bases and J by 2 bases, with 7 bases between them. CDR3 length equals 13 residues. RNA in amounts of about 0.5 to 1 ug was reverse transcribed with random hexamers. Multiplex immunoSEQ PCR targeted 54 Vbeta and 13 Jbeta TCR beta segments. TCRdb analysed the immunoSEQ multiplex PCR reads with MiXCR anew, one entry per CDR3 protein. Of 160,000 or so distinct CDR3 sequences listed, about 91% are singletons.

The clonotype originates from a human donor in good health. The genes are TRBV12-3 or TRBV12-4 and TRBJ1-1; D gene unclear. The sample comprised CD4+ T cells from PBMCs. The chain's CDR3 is CASSFPGNTEAFF. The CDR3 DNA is TGTGCCAGCAGTTTTCCAGGCAACACTGAAGCTTTCTTT.